A single sample gave rise to the 26 T cell receptor beta chains below, sequenced in a study of regulatory T cells in long-lasting Graves disease. Libraries of TCR beta came from iRepertoire HTBI primers plus Arm-PCR of CDR3 regions. TCRdb itself ran the multiplex PCR reads through MiXCR, one entry per CDR3 protein. The sample has roughly 450,000 distinct CDR3 sequences, around 24% seen once. Time point of the sample: persistent/refractory GD, antithyroid drugs over 5 years with positive TRAb. The authors made the TCR library using RNA they extracted from PBMCs. Sequenced here: peripheral blood mononuclear cells (PBMCs), sampled when the disease was refractory, from a patient treated with antithyroid drugs. These receptors were taken from a female donor with Graves disease.

A word on this clonotype: With a much larger clone just one base away, this may be a read error. The rearrangement links TRBV15 to TRBJ2-5; 7 bases are shared with TRBD1. Germline V gene data show CDR1 as LNHNV and CDR2 as YYDKDF (reference sequence). The CDR3 has 14 residues. The CDR3 region has the DNA TGTGCCACCGGCAGAGTGAGGGGGCTGGAGACCCAGTACTTC. Translating it yields CATGRVRGLETQYF.

This clonotype was picked up a small number of times. One end of the junction does not line up with germline, which may come from a read error. The chain couples TRBV10-2 to TRBJ2-5; 11 bases fit TRBD2. Per germline, CDR1 WSHSY and CDR2 SAAADI. The CDR3 extends over 19 amino acids. In nucleotides, the CDR3 is TGCGCCTGCAGTGCTCCTTTCGGCAGGGCGACTAGCGGGAAAGAGACCCAGTACTTC. Its translation: CACSAPFGRATSGKETQYF.

This clonotype was found many times. This chain joins TRBV10-3 and TRBJ2-7; 7 bases map to TRBD2. The junction had 2 bases not matched to a gene; V was cut back by 4 bases and J by 8 bases. The germline V gene has CDR1 ENHRY and CDR2 SYGVKD. The CDR3 runs to 11 residues. The CDR3 DNA sequence: TGTGCCATCAGTGTGACTAGCCAGCAGTACTTC. Translated, it gives CAISVTSQQYF.

This clonotype was seen at least ten times. The chain combines TRBV28 with TRBJ2-5; 8 bases align to TRBD1. Losses at the gene ends were 8 bases for V and 4 bases for J; bases not matched to a gene: 3. This CDR3 has 12 residues. Germline V CDR1 and CDR2: MDHEN, SYDVKM. The CDR3 bases are TGTGCCAGCGGACAGGGATTAGAGACCCAGTACTTC. Amino acids: CASGQGLETQYF.

At least ten counts were recorded for this clonotype. The rearrangement joins TRBV2 to TRBJ2-6; 10 positions match TRBD2. The CDR3 runs 19 residues. Germline values: CDR1 SNHLY, CDR2 FYNNEI. J lost 0 bases, V lost 1 base, and 6 bases had no gene match. CDR3 loop: CASSEGWTSGDSGANVLTF. Here the CDR3 DNA reads TGTGCCAGCAGTGAAGGCTGGACTAGCGGCGACTCTGGGGCCAACGTCCTGACTTTC.

V gene TRBV20-1 combines with J gene TRBJ2-4; unclear D gene. The germline V and J ends were trimmed by 7 bases and 0 bases, with 19 bases remaining between them. CDR3 size: 16 residues. Germline CDR1 and CDR2: DFQATT and SNEGSKA (reference sequence). The CDR3 region has the DNA TGCAGTGTTCCTGACCCAAAACCAATAGCCAAAAACATTCAGTACTTC. This gives the protein CSVPDPKPIAKNIQYF.

This clonotype has a count of ten or more. The CDR3, as DNA: TGCAGTGCTAAACCACAGGGAAGTGCATCCTACGAGCAGTACTTC. It codes for CSAKPQGSASYEQYF. The chain has TRBV20-1 and TRBJ2-7; weak D call: TRBD1 (6 bases). Germline loops: CDR1 DFQATT, CDR2 SNEGSKA (reference sequence). The length of the CDR3 is 15 residues. The V gene lost 4 bases and the J gene lost 1 base, with 17 bases spanning the gap.

This clonotype was counted a few times. The chain recombines TRBV11-1 with TRBJ1-2, with 8 bases that match TRBD1. With V trimmed by 3 bases and J by 0 bases, 3 bases remained unmatched. Germline-derived CDR1 and CDR2 are SGHAT and FQDESV (reference sequence). The CDR3 has 15 residues. The CDR3 DNA reads TGTGCCAGCAGCTTCGGGACAGGCCCTAACTATGGCTACACCTTC. Its translation is CASSFGTGPNYGYTF.

In its sample, this clonotype was seen many times. V gene TRBV29-1 combines with J gene TRBJ1-2; D is unresolved. The CDR3 is 12 amino acids. Germline lookup yields CDR1 SQVTM and CDR2 ANQGSEA. Trimming removed 5 bases from V and 0 bases from J, with 7 bases in between. The CDR3, as DNA: TGCAGCGTTTTACTTTCTAACTATGGCTACACCTTC. Amino acid sequence: CSVLLSNYGYTF.

With respect to this clonotype: The junction differs from germline at one of its ends, possibly a read error. This rearrangement joins TRBV7-2 to TRBJ2-1, with unresolved D. This CDR3 has 12 residues. CDR1 SGHTA and CDR2 FQGNSA come from the germline V gene. For the CDR3, the DNA is TGTGCTAGCAGCTTAGTCACCAATGAGCAGTTCTTC. This translates into CASSLVTNEQFF. Based on the CDR3 plus reference TRBV7-2 and TRBJ2-1, the full variable domain is GAGVSQSPSNKVTEKGKDVELRCDPISGHTALYWYRQSLGQGLEFLIYFQGNSAPDKSGLPSDRFSAERTGGSVSTLTIQRTQQEDSAVYLCASSLVTNEQFFGPGTRLTVL.

The rearrangement uses TRBV5-6 and TRBJ2-3; 14 nucleotides match TRBD2. This CDR3 spans 18 amino acids. V lost 3 bases, J lost 2 bases, and 8 bases stayed unmatched. Germline CDR1 SGHDT, CDR2 YYEEEE. This chain's CDR3 is CASSYGLAGGRFTDTQYF. The CDR3 DNA reads TGTGCCAGCAGCTATGGACTAGCGGGAGGCCGCTTCACAGATACGCAGTATTTT.

About this clonotype: A much larger clone sits a single nucleotide away, making a read error possible. The chain carries TRBV12-3 or TRBV12-4 and TRBJ2-7; D possibly corresponds to TRBD2 (5 bases). The CDR3 sequence is 16 residues long. Trimming pared 0 bases from V and 5 bases from J, leaving 17 bases between. The CDR3 nucleotides read TGTGCCAGCAGTTTAGCGGGAGCGACCCTTTTACACGAGCAGTACTTC. It is translated as CASSLAGATLLHEQYF.

The rearrangement links TRBV20-1 to TRBJ1-6, with D tentatively TRBD1 (6 bases). Germline V gene lookup returns CDR1 DFQATT and CDR2 SNEGSKA (reference sequence). The ends were cut back, 5 bases at V and 10 bases at J, with 21 bases in the middle. The CDR3 sequence is 15 residues long. DNA for the CDR3: TGCAGTGCTCGTACAGAGCGGGGCAGGGGATCACCCCTCCACTTT. Translated, it gives CSARTERGRGSPLHF.

This clonotype was seen ten or more times. V usage is TRBV28 and J usage is TRBJ2-6; no reliable D call. Trimming pared 4 bases from V and 0 bases from J, leaving 4 bases between. This CDR3 spans 14 amino acids. CDR1 is MDHEN, CDR2 SYDVKM, per germline. CDR3 bases: TGTGCCAGCAGTTCGGACTCTGGGGCCAACGTCCTGACTTTC. It yields the protein CASSSDSGANVLTF. The full variable domain, rest sourced from reference TRBV28 and TRBJ2-6, is DVKVTQSSRYLVKRTGEKVFLECVQDMDHENMFWYRQDPGLGLRLIYFSYDVKMKEKGDIPEGYSVSREKKERFSLILESASTNQTSMYLCASSSDSGANVLTFGAGSRLTVL.

The gene calls are TRBV20-1 and TRBJ2-5; D perhaps matches TRBD1 (5 bases). Trimming stripped 6 bases from V and 2 bases from J, with 13 bases between. CDR1 DFQATT and CDR2 SNEGSKA come from the germline V gene (reference sequence). The CDR3 totals 13 residues. The chain's CDR3 is CSASDSKQETQYF. The CDR3 DNA reads as TGCAGTGCATCAGACAGTAAACAAGAGACCCAGTACTTC.

This clonotype has more than one count but fewer than ten. V usage is TRBV29-1 and J usage is TRBJ1-1; the D gene is possibly TRBD1 (5 bases). V was cut by 6 bases and J by 3 bases, with 11 bases left in between. The CDR3 loop spans 12 amino acids. The germline CDR1 and CDR2 sequences are SQVTM and ANQGSEA. In nucleotides, the CDR3 is TGCAGCGTCAAAAGAGGGGACACTGAAGCTTTCTTT. Translation: CSVKRGDTEAFF.

This clonotype showed up many times. The chain is built from TRBV4-2 and TRBJ1-4; tentative D call: TRBD1 (6 bases). Germline V gene sequence: CDR1 LGHNA, CDR2 YNFKEQ. The CDR3 is 18 residues long. V was cut by 0 bases and J by 0 bases, with 14 bases left in between. The CDR3 DNA is TGTGCCAGCAGCCAAGACCACGACAGGCGAGCAACTAATGAAAAACTGTTTTTT. It is translated as CASSQDHDRRATNEKLFF.

The chain joins TRBV27 to TRBJ1-1; a weak D match, TRBD1 (6 bases). Per germline, CDR1 MNHEY and CDR2 SMNVEV (reference sequence). The CDR3 covers 15 residues. V gave up 1 base and J gave up 6 bases, with 15 bases separating them. The CDR3 DNA is TGTGCCAGCAGTTTATGGGGGGCAGGGGAGGCTGAAGCTTTCTTT. Protein: CASSLWGAGEAEAFF.

As to this clonotype: Being one base from a much bigger clone, this may be a read error. The chain combines TRBV6-2 or TRBV6-3 with TRBJ2-7; 7 nucleotides match TRBD1. The CDR3 consists of 15 residues. CDR1 is MNHEY, CDR2 SVGEGT, per germline. In DNA form, the CDR3 reads TGTGCCAGCAGGCCGGACAGGCGGCAACCCTACGAGCAGCACTTC. This translates into CASRPDRRQPYEQHF.

The rearrangement uses TRBV3-1 and TRBJ2-7; TRBD2 is a possible D gene (5 bases). This CDR3 contains 12 residues. CDR1 and CDR2 (germline): LGHDT, YNNKEL (reference sequence). Trimming stripped 3 bases from V and 3 bases from J, with 6 bases between. The CDR3 reads CASSHAGYEQYF. CDR3 in DNA: TGTGCCAGCAGCCACGCGGGCTACGAGCAGTACTTC.

This clonotype has at least ten counts. The chain employs TRBV7-2 and TRBJ2-5; TRBD2 is a possible D gene (5 bases). The germline gives CDR1 SGHTA, CDR2 FQGNSA. There are 13 residues in the CDR3. V lost 1 base and J lost 5, with 8 bases in between. CDR3 DNA: TGTGCCAGCAGCTTAGGAGGGCTTGAGACCCAGTACTTC. It encodes CASSLGGLETQYF. Combining the CDR3 with reference TRBV7-2 and TRBJ2-5 gives the whole variable domain GAGVSQSPSNKVTEKGKDVELRCDPISGHTALYWYRQSLGQGLEFLIYFQGNSAPDKSGLPSDRFSAERTGGSVSTLTIQRTQQEDSAVYLCASSLGGLETQYFGPGTRLLVL.

This clonotype was counted at least ten times. The V gene is TRBV12-3 or TRBV12-4, the J gene TRBJ2-7; D possibly uses TRBD1 or TRBD2 (6 bases each). Trimming shortened V by 4 bases and J by 4 bases, and 14 bases separated the two germline ends. CDR3 length equals 14 residues. CDR3 nucleotides: TGTGCCAGCAGTTGGGGAGGACAGCGATACGAGCAGTACTTC. This sequence encodes CASSWGGQRYEQYF.

V is TRBV14 and J is TRBJ2-7, with D possibly matching TRBD2 (5 bases). The CDR3 contains 14 residues. Per germline, CDR1 SGHDN and CDR2 FVKESK. Trimming stripped 1 base from V and 2 bases from J, with 9 bases between. Here the CDR3 DNA reads TGTGCCAGCAGCCAAGCGGGGAGAACCTACGAGCAGTACTTC. Translation gives CASSQAGRTYEQYF.

In this sample, this clonotype turned up many times. The chain employs TRBV28 and TRBJ2-6; no clear D. This CDR3 is 14 amino acids long. The germline V gene encodes CDR1 MDHEN and CDR2 SYDVKM. With 5 bases removed from V and 4 bases from J, the gap between germline ends came to 9 bases. The CDR3 nucleotides are TGTGCCAGCAGTCCACTTAACGGGGCCAACGTCCTGACTTTC. This encodes CASSPLNGANVLTF.

This clonotype was observed a single time. The gene calls are TRBV29-1 and TRBJ1-5; D call uncertain. The CDR3 spans 13 residues. Germline loops: CDR1 SQVTM, CDR2 ANQGSEA. Between the trimmed V and J ends, which lost 7 bases and 2 bases, there was a span of 12 bases. CDR3 bases: TGCAGCGGTCGAAGGCAGGGCAATCAGCCCCAGCATTTT. It encodes CSGRRQGNQPQHF.

The chain couples TRBV12-3 or TRBV12-4 to TRBJ1-5; D remains unclear. V dropped 3 bases and J dropped 1 base, with 10 bases sitting between them. The CDR3 loop spans 15 amino acids. CDR3 loop: CASSFARLSNQPQHF. CDR3 coding DNA: TGTGCCAGCAGTTTCGCGCGCTTAAGCAATCAGCCCCAGCATTTT.